Listed below are T cell receptor beta chains from one sample, sequenced in a study of blood T cell repertoires in COVID-19. Sequenced by immunoSEQ multiplex PCR; TCRdb stores in-frame clones only, minus some. The data hold 200,000 to 300,000 clones, with roughly 84% observed a single time. The sequencing sample was made of peripheral blood. The receptor source for this set is a man aged 55 to 70 with acute or convalescent COVID-19. Both conserved end residues are part of each CDR3. A D gene is named only where the DNA matches it firmly. For some rows the clone size is stated as once, few or many, or as a class when expanded; others skip it.

V: TRBV27; size: -; D: TRBD2; J: TRBJ2-3; DNA: TGTGCCAGCAGTCCATGGACTAGCGTGAGCACAGATACGCAGTATTTT; CDR3: CASSPWTSVSTDTQYF
V: TRBV28; size: -; D: TRBD1; J: TRBJ1-2; DNA: TGTGCCAGCAGTTTAGGGACAGTTTATGGCTACACCTTC; CDR3: CASSLGTVYGYTF
V: TRBV5-1; size: -; D: -; J: TRBJ1-2; DNA: TGCGCCAGCAGCTTGCCAGGCCGGCAGGGTTTGGACTATGGCTACACCTTC; CDR3: CASSLPGRQGLDYGYTF
V: TRBV10-2; size: -; D: TRBD1; J: TRBJ1-6; DNA: TGCGCCAGCAGTGGCACACAGGGGATCGGTTCACCCCTCCACTTT; CDR3: CASSGTQGIGSPLHF
V: TRBV11-2; size: few; D: -; J: TRBJ2-7; DNA: TGTGCCAGCAGCCCGGGGGTCGGGGAGCAGTACTTC; CDR3: CASSPGVGEQYF
V: TRBV6-5; size: few; D: -; J: TRBJ1-5; DNA: TGTGCCAGCAGTTACGCCAGGGGTTACGGTCAGCCCCAGCATTTT; CDR3: CASSYARGYGQPQHF
V: TRBV7-2; size: -; D: TRBD2; J: TRBJ2-1; DNA: TGTGCCAGCAGCACTCTAGCGGGAAACTACAATGAGCAGTTCTTC; CDR3: CASSTLAGNYNEQFF
V: TRBV12-3/TRBV12-4; size: once; D: -; J: TRBJ1-5; DNA: TGTGCCAGCAGCCCCATTGCGAATCAGCCCCAGCATTTT; CDR3: CASSPIANQPQHF
V: TRBV28; size: -; D: -; J: TRBJ2-1; DNA: TGTGCCAGCAGGCTAGACAGTTACAATGAGCAGTTCTTC; CDR3: CASRLDSYNEQFF
V: TRBV10-1; size: -; D: TRBD2; J: TRBJ2-7; DNA: TGCGCCAGCAGCGATTCTAGCGGGAACTACGAGCAGTACTTC; CDR3: CASSDSSGNYEQYF
V: TRBV21-1; size: -; D: -; J: TRBJ2-2; DNA: TGTGCCAGCAGCAAAGCGTCCAGGGAGAAGTCTGGACAGAATAAGGATAGCACCGGGGAGCTGTTTTTT; CDR3: CASSKASREKSGQNKDSTGELFF
V: TRBV19; size: -; D: -; J: TRBJ1-2; DNA: TGTGCCAGCACCCCGCCGGGTTTCTATGGCTACACCTTC; CDR3: CASTPPGFYGYTF
V: TRBV10-3; size: -; D: TRBD1; J: TRBJ2-7; DNA: TGTGCCATCAGTGCACTATCGGGACAGCTCAATCGCGGATTCTACGAGCAGTACTTC; CDR3: CAISALSGQLNRGFYEQYF
V: TRBV5-1; size: -; D: TRBD2; J: TRBJ2-7; DNA: TGCGCCAGCAGCTTCAGGGGGACTAGCGGGGGTGATTCCTACGAGCAGTACTTC; CDR3: CASSFRGTSGGDSYEQYF
V: TRBV7-8; size: -; D: -; J: TRBJ2-5; DNA: TGTGCCAGCAGCTTAGCCAGACTAGGTCAAGAGACCCAGTACTTC; CDR3: CASSLARLGQETQYF
V: TRBV28; size: once; D: -; J: TRBJ1-1; DNA: TGTGCCAGCAGACGCGGGACGTCGGCTTTCTTT; CDR3: CASRRGTSAFF
V: TRBV19; size: -; D: -; J: TRBJ1-4; DNA: TGTGCCAGTAGTACCTCTCCGAGACCGACTGCTAATGAAAAACTGTTTTTT; CDR3: CASSTSPRPTANEKLFF
V: TRBV9; size: -; D: -; J: TRBJ2-7; DNA: TGTGCCAGCAGCCTAAGACTGGATTCCTACGAGCAGTACTTC; CDR3: CASSLRLDSYEQYF
V: TRBV2; size: -; D: TRBD1; J: TRBJ1-5; DNA: TGTGCCAGCAGGGACAGGTCTAGCAATCAGCCCCAGCATTTT; CDR3: CASRDRSSNQPQHF
V: TRBV29-1; size: -; D: -; J: TRBJ2-5; DNA: TGCAGCGTTGAATATCCGTCACAGGATCTAGAGACCCAGTACTTC; CDR3: CSVEYPSQDLETQYF
V: TRBV19; size: -; D: TRBD2; J: TRBJ2-2; DNA: TGTGCCAGTAGTATTTTTGGACTAGCGGGAGGAAGCACCGGGGAGCTGTTTTTT; CDR3: CASSIFGLAGGSTGELFF
V: TRBV5-5; size: -; D: -; J: TRBJ2-5; DNA: TGTGCCAGCAGCCACCTGGGCGGGGACCAAGAGACCCAGTACTTC; CDR3: CASSHLGGDQETQYF
V: TRBV4-2; size: -; D: TRBD2; J: TRBJ2-3; DNA: TGTGCCAGCAGCCAAGGGGGAGGGCGATCGAATACGCAGTATTTT; CDR3: CASSQGGGRSNTQYF
V: TRBV7-2; size: -; D: TRBD1; J: TRBJ1-5; DNA: TGTGCCAGCAGCTACGGGACAGGAGATCAGCCCCAGCATTTT; CDR3: CASSYGTGDQPQHF
V: TRBV5-1; size: -; D: TRBD1; J: TRBJ2-4; DNA: TGCGCCAGCAGCCCCCGACAGGGGGGGGTAGCCAAAAACATTCAGTACTTC; CDR3: CASSPRQGGVAKNIQYF
V: TRBV4-1; size: few; D: -; J: TRBJ2-1; DNA: TGCGCCAGCAGCCAAGACGAGCCATACTACAATGAGCAGTTCTTC; CDR3: CASSQDEPYYNEQFF
V: TRBV10-3; size: -; D: TRBD1; J: TRBJ2-2; DNA: TGTGCCATCTCGGGACAGCCTCTGAACACCGGGGAGCTGTTTTTT; CDR3: CAISGQPLNTGELFF
V: TRBV7-3; size: -; D: -; J: TRBJ1-1; DNA: TGTGCCAGCAGCTTAAATGGCCCGAACACTGAAGCTTTCTTT; CDR3: CASSLNGPNTEAFF
V: TRBV28; size: -; D: -; J: TRBJ1-1; DNA: TGTGCCAGCGGGGGGTATGAGGGGCCGTACACTGAAGCTTTCTTT; CDR3: CASGGYEGPYTEAFF
V: TRBV7-9; size: -; D: -; J: TRBJ2-4; DNA: TGTGCCAGCAGCTTGAACGACAGGACTCTAGCCAAAAACATTCAGTACTTC; CDR3: CASSLNDRTLAKNIQYF
V: TRBV7-9; size: -; D: TRBD2; J: TRBJ2-3; DNA: TGTGCCAGCAGCTGGGGAGGGACTAGCGGTACAGATACGCAGTATTTT; CDR3: CASSWGGTSGTDTQYF
V: TRBV7-6; size: -; D: TRBD1; J: TRBJ2-7; DNA: TGTGCCAGCAGCCTTATTGGACGGACAGGGAAAGGGTCCTACGAGCAGTACTTC; CDR3: CASSLIGRTGKGSYEQYF
V: TRBV7-9; size: -; D: -; J: TRBJ1-3; DNA: TGTGCCAGCAGCGTGACAGGTCCCAGCAAGGCGATATATTTT; CDR3: CASSVTGPSKAIYF
V: TRBV4-2; size: -; D: -; J: TRBJ2-7; DNA: TGTGCCAGCAGCCAAGACCTTCTCGAGCAGTACTTC; CDR3: CASSQDLLEQYF
V: TRBV19; size: -; D: -; J: TRBJ1-5; DNA: TGTGCCAGTGCAGGCAGGGTCCCCCTTTATAGCAATCAGCCCCAGCATTTT; CDR3: CASAGRVPLYSNQPQHF
V: TRBV5-4; size: -; D: TRBD2; J: TRBJ2-2; DNA: TGTGCCAGCAGCTTGGGGGGGACTAGCGGGAGTGTCGGGGAGCTGTTTTTT; CDR3: CASSLGGTSGSVGELFF
V: TRBV29-1; size: -; D: -; J: TRBJ2-2; DNA: TGCAGCGTCGGCGGGCAGCCAAACACCGGGGAGCTGTTTTTT; CDR3: CSVGGQPNTGELFF
V: TRBV15; size: -; D: -; J: TRBJ2-7; DNA: TGTGCCACCAGCAGAGATTACGGGTACGAGCAGTACTTC; CDR3: CATSRDYGYEQYF
V: TRBV7-6; size: few; D: -; J: TRBJ2-7; DNA: TGTGCCAGCAGTCCTAGCGTGGGGGGGGGCCTCTACGAGCAGTACTTC; CDR3: CASSPSVGGGLYEQYF